These T cell receptor beta chains were read from a single sample in a study of T cell changes during pregnancy in multiple sclerosis. Clones were sequenced by immunoSEQ multiplex PCR, and TCRdb holds only the in-frame ones, with some missing. Among tens of thousands of clones, more than 90% were seen once, and the ten largest hold 0.5%. This material consisted of CD4+ T cells from peripheral blood mononuclear cells, taken in the second trimester of pregnancy. Receptors were obtained from a female donor in good health, enrolled as a control in a pregnancy study. CDR3s leave out the opening cysteine and the closing phenylalanine or tryptophan. Each record gives: J gene, CDR3 length, V gene, CDR3 protein.

TRBJ1-6 11 TRBV6-6 ASSYSLTFPLH
TRBJ2-3 13 TRBV6-6 ASNSAGEGTDTQY
TRBJ2-7 13 TRBV7-8 ASSLEYRGRYEQY
TRBJ1-2 14 TRBV28 ASRPIRDRGSRRYT
TRBJ2-1 14 TRBV9 ASSTNSGTGGDEQF
TRBJ2-7 12 TRBV15 ATSRAVVGYEQY
TRBJ1-2 13 TRBV19 ASSKGDYQNYGYT
TRBJ1-5 12 TRBV28 ASSFAEINQPQH
TRBJ2-1 12 TRBV7-9 ASSLARQGVEQF
TRBJ1-2 12 TRBV5-1 ASSLRQEVYGYT
TRBJ2-7 13 TRBV27 ASSTPSGRSYEQY
TRBJ1-4 11 TRBV19 ASSNQRNEKLF
TRBJ2-2 11 TRBV19 ASSTSGAGELF
TRBJ2-3 11 TRBV10-3 AIREGLQGTQY
TRBJ2-3 13 TRBV6-5 ASSYSRDRVNTQY
TRBJ1-1 12 TRBV5-1 ASSPDRKRTEAF
TRBJ2-4 11 TRBV14 ASSHYGGNIQY
TRBJ1-2 13 TRBV30 AWSVQGRSWDGYT
TRBJ1-2 9 TRBV9 ASSVPGGYT
TRBJ2-7 13 TRBV5-4 ASSSYRGGDYEQY
TRBJ2-3 18 TRBV19 ASSRHGRGGGALYTDTQY
TRBJ2-5 13 TRBV14 ASSPVGVRLETQY
TRBJ2-3 14 TRBV7-6 ASSSREAGSTDTQY
TRBJ2-7 12 TRBV5-1 ASSLTRQSYEQY
TRBJ1-5 13 TRBV6-6 ASSYGRASNQPQH
TRBJ2-2 12 TRBV28 ASSYLNGGGELF
TRBJ2-5 17 TRBV18 ASSPPGQNLRTSQETQY
TRBJ1-1 13 TRBV29-1 SPKWIRGDNTEAF
TRBJ2-5 11 TRBV10-2 ASSESVLGTQY
TRBJ2-6 13 TRBV27 ASTTLNSGANVLT
TRBJ1-1 10 TRBV11-1 ASSQDREEAF
TRBJ1-1 11 TRBV14 ASSQTGFTEAF
TRBJ2-5 16 TRBV18 ASSPKASGGLTGETQY
TRBJ2-7 10 TRBV18 ASSGPEYEQY
TRBJ2-7 11 TRBV29-1 SVELAGVDEQY
TRBJ1-1 13 TRBV19 ASRLSGLINTEAF
TRBJ2-2 10 TRBV30 AWSYSAGELF
TRBJ2-2 13 TRBV28 ASSPRTANTGELF
TRBJ2-3 18 TRBV21-1 ASSKALWEDRGWITDTQY
TRBJ1-2 13 TRBV7-9 ASSLGADRLYGYT
TRBJ2-7 12 TRBV4-2 ASSQEKIAYEQY
TRBJ2-4 14 TRBV28 ASNPLGQGAKNIQY
TRBJ2-1 12 TRBV14 ASSQGGPHNEQF
TRBJ1-6 13 TRBV2 ASSPQGALNSPLH
TRBJ1-4 13 TRBV7-9 ASGKPTGVNEKLF
TRBJ1-5 16 TRBV4-1 ASSHIRTGIRRGQPQH
TRBJ2-5 13 TRBV5-6 ASSHSGGAQETQY
TRBJ2-1 16 TRBV15 ATSPAAIAGSSYNEQF
TRBJ2-5 10 TRBV6-5 APWDSGETQY
TRBJ2-1 12 TRBV30 AWNIWAPYNEQF
TRBJ2-3 19 TRBV5-1 ASSFTFAGGKYKTSTDTQY
TRBJ2-7 13 TRBV6-5 ASSSFGLAVYEQY
TRBJ2-2 13 TRBV27 ASRGGTRFTGELF
TRBJ1-4 11 TRBV19 ASATGTNEKLF
TRBJ2-7 10 TRBV18 ASSPASYEQY
TRBJ2-5 13 TRBV2 ARTQLAGLQETQY
TRBJ2-2 13 TRBV6-5 ASTRGGPETGELF
TRBJ1-1 12 TRBV19 ASSILQGNTEAF